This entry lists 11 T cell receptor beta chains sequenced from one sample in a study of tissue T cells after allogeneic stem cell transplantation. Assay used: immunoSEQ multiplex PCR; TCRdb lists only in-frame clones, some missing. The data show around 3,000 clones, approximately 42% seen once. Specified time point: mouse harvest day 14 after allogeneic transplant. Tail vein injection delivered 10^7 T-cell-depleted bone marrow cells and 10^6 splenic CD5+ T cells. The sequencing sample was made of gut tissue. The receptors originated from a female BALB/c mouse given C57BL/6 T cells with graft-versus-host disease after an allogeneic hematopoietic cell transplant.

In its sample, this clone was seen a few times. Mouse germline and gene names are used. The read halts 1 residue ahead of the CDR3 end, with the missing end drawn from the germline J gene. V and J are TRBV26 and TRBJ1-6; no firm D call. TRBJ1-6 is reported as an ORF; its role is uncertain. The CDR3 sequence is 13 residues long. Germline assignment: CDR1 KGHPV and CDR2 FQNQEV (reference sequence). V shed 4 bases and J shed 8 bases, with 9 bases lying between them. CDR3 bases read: TGTGCCAGCAGTCGGGGATTAGATTCGCCCCTCTAC. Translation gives CASSRGLDSPLY. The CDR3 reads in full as CASSRGLDSPLYF.

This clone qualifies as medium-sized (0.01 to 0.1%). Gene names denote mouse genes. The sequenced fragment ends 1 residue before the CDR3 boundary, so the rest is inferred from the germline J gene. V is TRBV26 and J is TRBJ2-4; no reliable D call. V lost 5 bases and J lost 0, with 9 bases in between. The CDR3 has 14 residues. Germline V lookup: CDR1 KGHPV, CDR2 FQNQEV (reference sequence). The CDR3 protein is CASSKLSSQNTLYF. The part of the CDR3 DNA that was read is TGTGCCAGCAGTAAACTGAGTAGTCAAAACACCTTGTAC.

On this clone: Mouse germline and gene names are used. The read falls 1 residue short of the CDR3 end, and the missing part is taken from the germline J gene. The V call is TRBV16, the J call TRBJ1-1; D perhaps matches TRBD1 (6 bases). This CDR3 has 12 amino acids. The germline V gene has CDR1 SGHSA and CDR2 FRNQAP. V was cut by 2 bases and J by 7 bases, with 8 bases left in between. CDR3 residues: CASSLWTEEVFF. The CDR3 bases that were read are TGTGCAAGCAGCTTATGGACAGAAGAAGTCTTC.

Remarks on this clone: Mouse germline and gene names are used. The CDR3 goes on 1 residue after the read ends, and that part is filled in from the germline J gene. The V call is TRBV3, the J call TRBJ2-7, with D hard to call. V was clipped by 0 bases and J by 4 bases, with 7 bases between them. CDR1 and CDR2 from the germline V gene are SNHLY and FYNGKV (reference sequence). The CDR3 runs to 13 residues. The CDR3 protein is CASSLAREYEQYF. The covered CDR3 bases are TGTGCCAGCAGCTTAGCGCGGGAATATGAACAGTAC.

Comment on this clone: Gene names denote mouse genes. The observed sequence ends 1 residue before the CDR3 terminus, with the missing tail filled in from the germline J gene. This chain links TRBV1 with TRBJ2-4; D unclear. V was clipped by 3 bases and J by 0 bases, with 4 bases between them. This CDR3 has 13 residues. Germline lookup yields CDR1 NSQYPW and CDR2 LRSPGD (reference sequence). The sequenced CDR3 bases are TGCACCTGCAGTGCGGGTAGTCAAAACACCTTGTAC. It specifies CTCSAGSQNTLY. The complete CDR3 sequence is CTCSAGSQNTLYF.

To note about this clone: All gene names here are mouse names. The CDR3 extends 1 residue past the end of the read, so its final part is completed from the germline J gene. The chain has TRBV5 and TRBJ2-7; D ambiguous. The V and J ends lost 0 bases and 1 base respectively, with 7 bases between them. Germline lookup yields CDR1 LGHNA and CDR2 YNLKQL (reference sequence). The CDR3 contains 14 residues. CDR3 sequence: CASSQEGRSYEQYF. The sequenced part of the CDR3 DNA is TGTGCCAGCAGCCAAGAAGGGAGATCCTATGAACAGTAC.

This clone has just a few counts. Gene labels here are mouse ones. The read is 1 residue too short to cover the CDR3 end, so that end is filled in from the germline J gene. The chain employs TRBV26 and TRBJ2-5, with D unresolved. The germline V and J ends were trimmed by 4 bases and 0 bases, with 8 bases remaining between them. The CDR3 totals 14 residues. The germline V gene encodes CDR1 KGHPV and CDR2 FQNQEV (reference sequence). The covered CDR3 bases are TGTGCCAGCAGTCAAAGCCTTAACCAAGACACCCAGTAC. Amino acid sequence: CASSQSLNQDTQY. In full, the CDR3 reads CASSQSLNQDTQYF.

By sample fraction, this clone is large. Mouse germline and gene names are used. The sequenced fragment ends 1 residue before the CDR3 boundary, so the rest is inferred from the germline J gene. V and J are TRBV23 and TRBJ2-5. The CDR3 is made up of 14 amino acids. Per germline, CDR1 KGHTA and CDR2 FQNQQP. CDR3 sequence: CSSSQGGRQDTQYF. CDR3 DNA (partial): TGCTCCAGCAGTCAAGGGGGTCGCCAAGACACCCAGTAC.

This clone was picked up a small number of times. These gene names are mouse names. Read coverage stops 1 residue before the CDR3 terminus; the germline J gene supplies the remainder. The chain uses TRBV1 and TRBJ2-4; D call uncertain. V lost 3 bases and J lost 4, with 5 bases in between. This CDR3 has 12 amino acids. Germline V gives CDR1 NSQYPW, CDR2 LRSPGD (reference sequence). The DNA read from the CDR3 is TGCACCTGCAGTGCCACGAAAAACACCTTGTAC. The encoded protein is CTCSATKNTLY. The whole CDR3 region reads CTCSATKNTLYF.

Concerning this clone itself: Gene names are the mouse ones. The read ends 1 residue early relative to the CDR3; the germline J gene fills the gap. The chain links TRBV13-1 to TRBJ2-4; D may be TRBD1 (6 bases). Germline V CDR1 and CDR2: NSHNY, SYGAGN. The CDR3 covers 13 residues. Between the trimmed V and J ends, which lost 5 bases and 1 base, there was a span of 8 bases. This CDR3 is CASRQGGQNTLYF. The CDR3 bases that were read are TGTGCCAGCAGACAGGGAGGTCAAAACACCTTGTAC.

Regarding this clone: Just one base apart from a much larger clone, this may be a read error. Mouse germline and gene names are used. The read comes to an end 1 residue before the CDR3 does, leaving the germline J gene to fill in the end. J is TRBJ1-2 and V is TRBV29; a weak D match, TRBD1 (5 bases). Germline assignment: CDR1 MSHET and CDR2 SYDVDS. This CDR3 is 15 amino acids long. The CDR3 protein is CARSLSSQGRSDYTF. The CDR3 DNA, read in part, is TGTGCTCGCAGTTTATCGAGTCAGGGCCGGTCCGACTACACC.